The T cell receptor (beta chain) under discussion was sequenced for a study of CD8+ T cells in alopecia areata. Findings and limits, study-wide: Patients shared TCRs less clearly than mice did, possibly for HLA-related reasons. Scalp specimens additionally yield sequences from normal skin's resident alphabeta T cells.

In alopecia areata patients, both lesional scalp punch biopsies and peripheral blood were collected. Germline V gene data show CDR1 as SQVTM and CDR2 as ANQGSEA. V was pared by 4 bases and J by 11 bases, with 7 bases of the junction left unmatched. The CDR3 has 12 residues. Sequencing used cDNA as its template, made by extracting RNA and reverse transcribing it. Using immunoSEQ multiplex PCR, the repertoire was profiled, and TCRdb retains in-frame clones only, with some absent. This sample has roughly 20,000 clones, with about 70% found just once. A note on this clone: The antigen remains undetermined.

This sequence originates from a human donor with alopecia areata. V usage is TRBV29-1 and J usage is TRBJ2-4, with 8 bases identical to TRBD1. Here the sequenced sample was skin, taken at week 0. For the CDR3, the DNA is TGCAGCGTTGCCCGAGACAGGGGTTTTCAGTACTTC. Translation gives CSVARDRGFQYF.